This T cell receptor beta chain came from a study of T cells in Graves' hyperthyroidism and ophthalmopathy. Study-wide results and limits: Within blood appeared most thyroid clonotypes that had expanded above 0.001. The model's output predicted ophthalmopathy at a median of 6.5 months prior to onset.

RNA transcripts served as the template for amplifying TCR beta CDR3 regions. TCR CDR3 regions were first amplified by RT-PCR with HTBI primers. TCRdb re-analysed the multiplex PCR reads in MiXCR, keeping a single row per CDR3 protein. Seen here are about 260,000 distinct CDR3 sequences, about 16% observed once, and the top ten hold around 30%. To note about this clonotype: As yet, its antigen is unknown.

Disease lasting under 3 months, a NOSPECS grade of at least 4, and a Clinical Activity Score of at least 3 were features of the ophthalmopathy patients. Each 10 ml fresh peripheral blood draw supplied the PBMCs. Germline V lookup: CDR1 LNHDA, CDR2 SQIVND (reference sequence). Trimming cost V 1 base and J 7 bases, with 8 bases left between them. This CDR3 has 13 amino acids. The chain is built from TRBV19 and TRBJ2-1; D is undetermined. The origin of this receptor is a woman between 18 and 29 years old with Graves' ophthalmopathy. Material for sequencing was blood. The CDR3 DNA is TGTGCCAGTAGTATAGCCCCAAGGAATGAGCAGTTCTTC. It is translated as CASSIAPRNEQFF.